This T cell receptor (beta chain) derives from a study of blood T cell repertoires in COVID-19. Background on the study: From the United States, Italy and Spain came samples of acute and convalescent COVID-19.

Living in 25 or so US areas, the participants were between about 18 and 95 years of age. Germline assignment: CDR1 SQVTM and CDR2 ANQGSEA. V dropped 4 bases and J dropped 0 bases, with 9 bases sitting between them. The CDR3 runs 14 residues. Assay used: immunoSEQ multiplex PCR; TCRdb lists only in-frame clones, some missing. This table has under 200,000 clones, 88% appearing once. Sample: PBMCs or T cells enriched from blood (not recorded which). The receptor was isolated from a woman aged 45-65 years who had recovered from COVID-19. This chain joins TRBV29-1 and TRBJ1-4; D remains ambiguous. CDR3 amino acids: CSVAVFATNEKLFF. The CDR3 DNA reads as TGCAGCGTTGCGGTGTTCGCAACTAATGAAAAACTGTTTTTT.